These 15 T cell receptor beta chains originate from one sample sequenced in a study of cytomegalovirus exposure and HLA in healthy donors. Primers: 60 Vbeta forward and 13 Jbeta reverse. TCRdb keeps only in-frame clones here, not all; method: immunoSEQ multiplex PCR. The sample holds about 140,000 clones; 60% to 80% are singletons and the top ten take approximately 5.1%. The sequenced sample was PBMCs. Receptors were obtained from a male donor in good health and CMV-seronegative.

This clone was seen only a few times. The rearrangement joins TRBV2 to TRBJ2-5, with D hard to call. V was cut by 4 bases and J by 1 base, with 4 bases left in between. This CDR3 comprises 12 residues. Germline V CDR1 and CDR2: SNHLY, FYNNEI. In DNA, the CDR3 is TGTGCCAGCAGTGGAGTCCAAGAGACCCAGTACTTC. It yields the protein CASSGVQETQYF.

The CDR3 bases are TGCGCCAGCAGCTTGGACAGGGCGGCCCGCGAGCAGTACTTC. Translated: CASSLDRAAREQYF. J is TRBJ2-7 and V is TRBV5-1; weak D call: TRBD1 (6 bases). The germline V and J ends were trimmed by 0 bases and 6 bases, with 13 bases remaining between them. Per the germline V gene, CDR1 is SGHRS and CDR2 is YFSETQ. The length of the CDR3 is 14 residues.

This clone is a singleton in its sample. J is TRBJ1-6 and V is TRBV7-2, with a possible D match to TRBD1 (6 bases). The V and J ends lost 5 bases and 0 bases respectively, with 8 bases between them. Germline V gene sequence: CDR1 SGHTA, CDR2 FQGNSA. The CDR3 totals 15 residues. CDR3 DNA sequence: TGTGCCAGCAGCCAACAGGGCTCCTATAATTCACCCCTCCACTTT. The encoded protein is CASSQQGSYNSPLHF.

This chain uses TRBV7-8 with TRBJ1-1; TRBD1 matches 7 bases. J gave up 1 base and V 1 base, and 6 bases lay outside the gene matches. The CDR3 length is 16 residues. In germline, CDR1 is SGHVS, CDR2 FQNEAQ. CDR3 nucleotides: TGTGCCAGCAGCTTAGGGGTGACAGGGCCGAACACTGAAGCTTTCTTT. It yields the protein CASSLGVTGPNTEAFF.

The V and J genes are TRBV5-1 and TRBJ1-1; D call uncertain. This CDR3 has 13 amino acids. Trimming pared 3 bases from V and 5 bases from J, leaving 11 bases between. CDR1 is SGHRS and CDR2 is YFSETQ in the germline V gene. Here the CDR3 DNA reads TGCGCCAGCAGCTCGTCCGGGGAGACTGAAGCTTTCTTT. This encodes CASSSSGETEAFF.

This chain joins TRBV4-3 and TRBJ1-2; a possible D gene is TRBD1 (6 bases). The V end was cut by 2 bases, the J end by 1 base, with 14 bases between. The CDR3 spans 16 residues. Germline assignment: CDR1 LGHNA and CDR2 YSLEER. CDR3 in amino acids: CASSQQQGLGNYGYTF. The CDR3 DNA reads as TGCGCCAGCAGCCAACAACAGGGCTTAGGTAACTATGGCTACACCTTC.

The chain has TRBV7-2 and TRBJ2-3, with 16 bases that match TRBD2. Germline loops: CDR1 SGHTA, CDR2 FQGNSA. After removal of 1 base from V and 5 bases from J, the junction contained 6 bases not matched to a gene. There are 18 residues in the CDR3. The CDR3 sequence is CASSLVGTSGGVGDTQYF. CDR3 DNA sequence: TGTGCCAGCAGCTTAGTAGGGACTAGCGGGGGGGTCGGAGATACGCAGTATTTT.

The V and J genes are TRBV7-8 and TRBJ1-1; 11 bases agree with TRBD1. V was clipped by 5 bases and J by 5 bases; unmatched bases: 13. The CDR3 runs to 17 residues. Germline CDR1 is SGHVS and CDR2 is FQNEAQ. The CDR3 DNA follows: TGTGCCAGCAGCATCCGGGACAGGGGGTACCCTGGAACTGAAGCTTTCTTT. It is translated as CASSIRDRGYPGTEAFF.

The rearrangement links TRBV18 to TRBJ1-2; 8 bases match TRBD1. The junction had 9 bases not matched to a gene; V was cut back by 0 bases and J by 3 bases. This CDR3 has 17 amino acids. Germline V lookup: CDR1 KGHSH, CDR2 LQKENI. The CDR3 DNA reads TGTGCCAGCTCACCACCGGGCTGGACAGGGAAGGACTATGGCTACACCTTC. Its translation: CASSPPGWTGKDYGYTF.

The rearrangement links TRBV5-1 to TRBJ1-2; D is possibly TRBD1 (5 bases). CDR3 size: 16 residues. The V end was cut by 0 bases, the J end by 2 bases, with 14 bases between. Per germline, CDR1 SGHRS and CDR2 YFSETQ. The CDR3: CASSLGDRRDNYGYTF. In nucleotides, the CDR3 is TGCGCCAGCAGCTTGGGGGATCGGAGGGACAACTATGGCTACACCTTC.

The V call is TRBV29-1, the J call TRBJ2-3, with TRBD1 matching 8 bases. Germline V lookup: CDR1 SQVTM, CDR2 ANQGSEA. The CDR3 spans 12 residues. The junction had 3 bases not matched to a gene; V was cut back by 4 bases and J by 6 bases. In nucleotides, the CDR3 is TGCAGCGTTGTGCAGGGGGCCGATACGCAGTATTTT. Translating it yields CSVVQGADTQYF.

The chain links TRBV18 to TRBJ1-2; TRBD1 aligns across 9 bases. This CDR3 region has 14 residues. The germline V gene encodes CDR1 KGHSH and CDR2 LQKENI. V dropped 6 bases and J dropped 2; count of bases not matched to a gene: 4. The CDR3 sequence is CASSRTGANYGYTF. Here the CDR3 DNA reads TGTGCCAGCTCGCGGACAGGGGCCAACTATGGCTACACCTTC.

This chain connects TRBV7-3 to TRBJ1-3; TRBD1 is a possible D gene (6 bases). Between the trimmed V and J ends, which lost 5 bases and 0 bases, there was a span of 11 bases. The CDR3 loop spans 15 amino acids. CDR1 SGHTA and CDR2 FQGTGA come from the germline V gene. The CDR3 coding sequence is TGTGCCAGCAGCATACAGGGTGGCTCTGGAAACACCATATATTTT. It yields the protein CASSIQGGSGNTIYF.

Only a few counts were recorded for this clone. V gene TRBV27 combines with J gene TRBJ2-7; weak D call: TRBD2 (6 bases). CDR1 is MNHEY, CDR2 SMNVEV, per germline (reference sequence). The CDR3 consists of 15 residues. Trimming removed 5 bases from V and 4 bases from J, with 18 bases in between. As DNA, the CDR3 is TGTGCCAGCAGTCTCCGGCCGGGGAGGATATACGAGCAGTACTTC. It is translated as CASSLRPGRIYEQYF.

J is TRBJ1-2 and V is TRBV5-4, with D hard to call. Germline V lookup: CDR1 SGHNT, CDR2 YYREEE (reference sequence). V was pared by 3 bases and J by 7 bases, with 16 bases between. The length of the CDR3 is 14 residues. The chain's CDR3 is CASSSTGSLLGYTF. The CDR3 nucleotides are TGTGCCAGCAGCTCGACCGGGTCCCTCCTTGGCTACACCTTC.